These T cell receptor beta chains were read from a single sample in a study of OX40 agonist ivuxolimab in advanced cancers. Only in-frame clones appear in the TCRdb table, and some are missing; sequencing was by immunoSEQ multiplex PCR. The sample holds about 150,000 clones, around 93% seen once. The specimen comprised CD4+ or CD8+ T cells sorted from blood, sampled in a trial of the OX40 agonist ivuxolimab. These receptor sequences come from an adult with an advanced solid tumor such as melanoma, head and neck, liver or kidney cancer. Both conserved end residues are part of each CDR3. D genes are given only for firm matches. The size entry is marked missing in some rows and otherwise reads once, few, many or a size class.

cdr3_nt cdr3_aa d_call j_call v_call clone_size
TGTGCCAGCAGTGAAGTCATTGTGAACACTGAAGCTTTCTTT CASSEVIVNTEAFF NA TRBJ1-1 TRBV6-4 NA
TGTGCCAGCAGCTTAGACGGGGGCTTGGAGGAAAAACTGTTTTTT CASSLDGGLEEKLFF NA TRBJ1-4 TRBV7-2 NA
TGTGCCAGCAGCTTGAGACTAGCGGGGGAAACAGATACGCAGTATTTT CASSLRLAGETDTQYF TRBD2 TRBJ2-3 TRBV5-4 NA
TGCGCCAGCAGCTCTTCTAGCGGATACTTCGATGAGCAGTTCTTC CASSSSSGYFDEQFF TRBD2 TRBJ2-1 TRBV5-1 NA
TGTGCCAGCAGCCCGGACAGGGTAAGCACAGATACGCAGTATTTT CASSPDRVSTDTQYF TRBD1 TRBJ2-3 TRBV7-2 NA
TGTGCCAGCAGTGACAGATGTCGGACTAGCCGAACCCCAGTCATATTTCCGTCCGAGCAGTACTTC CASSDRCRTSRTPVIFPSEQYF TRBD2 TRBJ2-7 TRBV6-4 NA
TGTGCCAGTACGCGGACACAATCGTTTGGGTCAATAGAAAAACTGTTTTTT CASTRTQSFGSIEKLFF NA TRBJ1-4 TRBV19 NA
TGTGCCAGCAGGGGGGGCCCCGAAGCTTTCTTT CASRGGPEAFF NA TRBJ1-1 TRBV6-5 NA
TGCGCCAGCAGTCCGGACAGCACTGAAGCTTTCTTT CASSPDSTEAFF NA TRBJ1-1 TRBV5-1 NA
TGTGCCAGCAGCTTAGCGGGGGGACCGGGGACCCAGTACTTC CASSLAGGPGTQYF NA TRBJ2-5 TRBV7-2 NA
TGTGCCAGCAGTTACGGATCGGGAGCCCTACTATCCGAGCAGTACTTC CASSYGSGALLSEQYF NA TRBJ2-7 TRBV6-6 NA
TGTGCCAGCCAGGCCGGGGAATTTAACACTGAAGCTTTCTTT CASQAGEFNTEAFF NA TRBJ1-1 TRBV2 NA
TGTGCCAGCTCACCCCCGGTACAACATTCACCCCTCCACTTT CASSPPVQHSPLHF NA TRBJ1-6 TRBV18 NA
TGTGCCTGGAGCCGCCTAGATACGCAGTATTTT CAWSRLDTQYF NA TRBJ2-3 TRBV30 NA
TGTGCCAGCAGCCGGGGGGGCGCTGAAGCTTTCTTT CASSRGGAEAFF NA TRBJ1-1 TRBV7-9 NA
TGTGCCAGCCGGGACAGCCTAAACTATGGCTACACCTTC CASRDSLNYGYTF TRBD1 TRBJ1-2 TRBV28 NA
TGTGCCAGCAGTGAAGTGGCAGGGGCTGGGGCCAACGTCCTGACTTTC CASSEVAGAGANVLTF NA TRBJ2-6 TRBV2 NA
TGTGCCAGCAGTGAAACAGATACGCAGTATTTT CASSETDTQYF NA TRBJ2-3 TRBV2 once
TGTGCCAGCAGCTTAGACAGGATCAGCATCCACGAGCAGTACTTC CASSLDRISIHEQYF NA TRBJ2-7 TRBV7-2 NA
TGCGCCAGCAGTTCCCCCCGGGACAGAGGATATAGCAATCAGCCCCAGCATTTT CASSSPRDRGYSNQPQHF TRBD1 TRBJ1-5 TRBV10-2 NA
TGTGCCAGCAGCCCCCGGACAGGGCCGGGCGAGCAGTACTTC CASSPRTGPGEQYF TRBD1 TRBJ2-7 TRBV9 NA
TGCGCCAGCAGCTTGGAAGTAGGCACATCCTACGAGCAGTACTTC CASSLEVGTSYEQYF NA TRBJ2-7 TRBV5-1 NA
TGTGCCAGCTCACCTACTGACACGAACACTGAAGCTTTCTTT CASSPTDTNTEAFF NA TRBJ1-1 TRBV18 NA
TGTGCCAGCAGTGGTCCCTTAGCGGGGGGGCGGGAGACCCAGTACTTC CASSGPLAGGRETQYF TRBD2 TRBJ2-5 TRBV6-1 NA
TGTGCCAGCAGGGGTTTCGGCAATCAGCCCCAGCATTTT CASRGFGNQPQHF NA TRBJ1-5 TRBV2 NA
TGTGCCAGCGAACGACTAGCTTACTACGAGCAGTACTTC CASERLAYYEQYF TRBD2 TRBJ2-7 TRBV6-4 NA
TGTGCCAGCAGCCAATCGAACCTAGCGGGGGGCACAGATACGCAGTATTTT CASSQSNLAGGTDTQYF TRBD2 TRBJ2-3 TRBV16 NA
TGTGCCAGCAGCGTAGGGGGAGGCGGGGGTTCACCCCTCCACTTT CASSVGGGGGSPLHF NA TRBJ1-6 TRBV9 NA
TGTGCCAGCAGTCCGTCCCGGGTCCTAGTTGCGGTGGGGCAGTACTTC CASSPSRVLVAVGQYF NA TRBJ2-7 TRBV28 NA